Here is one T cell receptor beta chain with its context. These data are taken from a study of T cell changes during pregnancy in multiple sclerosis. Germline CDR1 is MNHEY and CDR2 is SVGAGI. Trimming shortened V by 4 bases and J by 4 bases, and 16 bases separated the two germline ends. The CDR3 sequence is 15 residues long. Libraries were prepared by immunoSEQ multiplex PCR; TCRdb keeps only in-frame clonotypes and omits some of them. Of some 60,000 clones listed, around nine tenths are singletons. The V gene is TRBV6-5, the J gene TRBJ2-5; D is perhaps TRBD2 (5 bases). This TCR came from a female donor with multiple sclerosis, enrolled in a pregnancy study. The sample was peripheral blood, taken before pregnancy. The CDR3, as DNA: TGTGCCAGCAGTTCCCCACTAGACCGTCCAGAGACCCAGTACTTC. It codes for CASSSPLDRPETQYF.